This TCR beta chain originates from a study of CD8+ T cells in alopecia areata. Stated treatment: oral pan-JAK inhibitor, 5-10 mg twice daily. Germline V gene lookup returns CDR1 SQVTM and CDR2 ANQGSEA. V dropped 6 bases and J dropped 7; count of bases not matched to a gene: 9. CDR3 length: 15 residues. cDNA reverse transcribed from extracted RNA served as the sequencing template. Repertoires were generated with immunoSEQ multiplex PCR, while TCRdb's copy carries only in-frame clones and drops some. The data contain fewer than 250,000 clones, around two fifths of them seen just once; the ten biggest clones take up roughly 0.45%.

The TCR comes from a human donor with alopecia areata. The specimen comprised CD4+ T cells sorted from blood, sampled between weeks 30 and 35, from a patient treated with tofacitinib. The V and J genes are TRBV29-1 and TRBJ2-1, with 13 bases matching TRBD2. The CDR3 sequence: CSVRTSGRSRNEQFF. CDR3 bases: TGCAGCGTGAGGACTAGCGGGAGATCGAGGAATGAGCAGTTCTTC.